Listed below are T cell receptor beta chains from one sample, sequenced in a study of control samples from healthy donors and cancer patients. Libraries were prepared by immunoSEQ multiplex PCR; TCRdb keeps only in-frame clonotypes and omits some of them. The table shows approximately 27,000 clones, with 75% to 85% occurring only once. The sample comprised PBMCs. The origin of the receptors is a woman between 55 and 75 years old with head and neck cancer. Both conserved end residues are part of each CDR3. D genes are given only for firm matches. Some rows have no size entry. The others give once, few or many, or a class for an expanded clone.

CDR3aa | CDR3nt | j_gene | d_gene | len | v_gene | abundance
CATSDDAGSYEQYF | TGTGCCACCAGTGATGACGCGGGGTCCTACGAGCAGTACTTC | TRBJ2-7 | . | 14 | TRBV24-1 | .
CASSLGGEETQYF | TGTGCCAGCAGCCTGGGAGGGGAAGAGACCCAGTACTTC | TRBJ2-5 | TRBD2 | 13 | TRBV9 | once
CASSLGLYEKLFF | TGTGCCAGCAGCTTAGGACTCTATGAAAAACTGTTTTTT | TRBJ1-4 | . | 13 | TRBV7-2 | .
CASTASPSYEQYF | TGTGCCAGTACCGCGAGTCCTTCCTACGAGCAGTACTTC | TRBJ2-7 | . | 13 | TRBV19 | .
CASSYEVYNEQFF | TGTGCCAGCAGTTACGAGGTCTACAATGAGCAGTTCTTC | TRBJ2-1 | . | 13 | TRBV6-2/TRBV6-3 | .
CASSSQMNTEAFF | TGTGCCAGCAGCTCCCAGATGAACACTGAAGCTTTCTTT | TRBJ1-1 | . | 13 | TRBV7-2 | .
CASSLDQGSYNEQFF | TGTGCCAGCAGCTTAGATCAGGGCTCCTACAATGAGCAGTTCTTC | TRBJ2-1 | . | 15 | TRBV11-2 | .
CASSARAGFSGNEQFF | TGTGCCAGCAGCGCCAGGGCAGGGTTTAGCGGCAATGAGCAGTTCTTC | TRBJ2-1 | . | 16 | TRBV9 | .
CASSLILTVGELFF | TGTGCCAGCAGCTTAATCCTTACCGTCGGGGAGCTGTTTTTT | TRBJ2-2 | . | 14 | TRBV7-2 | .
CASSPKTRPSTDTQYF | TGTGCCAGCAGCCCCAAGACTCGCCCTAGCACAGATACGCAGTATTTT | TRBJ2-3 | . | 16 | TRBV7-9 | .
CASSLFIQETQYF | TGTGCCAGCAGCTTATTTATCCAAGAGACCCAGTACTTC | TRBJ2-5 | . | 13 | TRBV11-2 | .
CASSPQGTSGTEAFF | TGTGCCAGCAGCCCACAGGGGACCAGCGGCACTGAAGCTTTCTTT | TRBJ1-1 | TRBD1 | 15 | TRBV7-9 | few
CASSVSGSPSGGYTF | TGTGCCAGCAGCGTATCCGGCAGCCCCTCCGGTGGCTACACCTTC | TRBJ1-2 | . | 15 | TRBV9 | .
CASRIGTSGGSSYNEQFF | TGTGCCAGCAGGATAGGGACTAGCGGGGGGAGCTCCTACAATGAGCAGTTCTTC | TRBJ2-1 | TRBD2 | 18 | TRBV27 | few
CASSLALHQPQHF | TGTGCCAGCAGTTTAGCTCTCCATCAGCCCCAGCATTTT | TRBJ1-5 | . | 13 | TRBV12-3/TRBV12-4 | .
CASSRTGAEQYF | TGTGCCAGCAGCAGGACAGGGGCCGAGCAGTACTTC | TRBJ2-7 | TRBD1 | 12 | TRBV12-3/TRBV12-4 | .
CASSRFPRGYGYTF | TGTGCCAGCTCACGTTTCCCCAGGGGCTATGGCTACACCTTC | TRBJ1-2 | . | 14 | TRBV18 | .
CASSRGTAGQAEQYF | TGTGCCAGCAGCCGCGGGACAGCGGGGCAGGCCGAGCAGTACTTC | TRBJ2-7 | . | 15 | TRBV7-9 | .
CASSPPDTLNNEQFF | TGTGCCAGCTCACCACCGGACACCCTAAATAATGAGCAGTTCTTC | TRBJ2-1 | . | 15 | TRBV18 | once
CAWSVRRSNYGYTF | TGTGCCTGGAGTGTAAGGAGGAGTAACTATGGCTACACCTTC | TRBJ1-2 | . | 14 | TRBV30 | .
CASSETSSSSYNEQFF | TGCGCCAGCAGCGAGACTAGCTCAAGCTCCTACAATGAGCAGTTCTTC | TRBJ2-1 | TRBD2 | 16 | TRBV5-1 | .
CASSLLDAEAFF | TGTGCCAGCAGCCTACTCGACGCTGAAGCTTTCTTT | TRBJ1-1 | . | 12 | TRBV7-8 | .
CASSPQTAFNEKLFF | TGTGCCAGCAGTCCTCAGACAGCCTTTAATGAAAAACTGTTTTTT | TRBJ1-4 | . | 15 | TRBV27 | few
CSASWGLVGNIQYF | TGCAGTGCTAGTTGGGGGTTAGTCGGCAACATTCAGTACTTC | TRBJ2-4 | . | 14 | TRBV20-1 | .
CASSGGTQNYNEQFF | TGTGCCAGCAGCGGGGGTACCCAGAATTACAATGAGCAGTTCTTC | TRBJ2-1 | . | 15 | TRBV5-8 | once
CASSLNLGYEQYF | TGTGCCAGCAGCTTAAATTTGGGCTACGAGCAGTACTTC | TRBJ2-7 | . | 13 | TRBV7-2 | once
CASSAGTNSGELFF | TGTGCCAGTAGTGCCGGGACTAATTCGGGGGAGCTGTTTTTT | TRBJ2-2 | TRBD2 | 14 | TRBV19 | .
CASSEGQGAANYGYTF | TGTGCCAGCAGTGAGGGACAGGGGGCGGCTAACTATGGCTACACCTTC | TRBJ1-2 | TRBD1 | 16 | TRBV6-1 | once
CSAQTGANTEAFF | TGCAGCGCCCAGACAGGGGCGAACACTGAAGCTTTCTTT | TRBJ1-1 | TRBD1 | 13 | TRBV29-1 | .
CASSSGQGGTYNSPLHF | TGTGCCAGCAGTTCCGGACAGGGGGGCACCTATAATTCACCCCTCCACTTT | TRBJ1-6 | TRBD1 | 17 | TRBV28 | .